The sequence of this T cell receptor (beta chain) was determined in a study of cytomegalovirus exposure and HLA in healthy donors. Study-level background: The roughly 110 validation repertoires were reported in a later analysis to have been generated on the same platform as the roughly 720 first-cohort repertoires. Study findings and constraints: CMV antigen specificity was confirmed in vitro for three CMV-associated chains. TCR beta chains numbering 164 were designated cytomegalovirus-associated.

This clone was detected once. The antigen is undetermined. Other DNA sequences in the same sample also yield this CDR3. Only in-frame clones appear in the TCRdb table, and some are missing; sequencing was by immunoSEQ multiplex PCR. The sample shows 130,000 or so clones, roughly 86% of them seen only once. The CDR3 sequence is 14 residues long. Germline CDR1 and CDR2: SGHRS and YFSETQ. Trimming cost V 0 bases and J 1 base, with 8 bases left between them. Sequencing was performed on PBMCs. This sequence was found in a young man in good health and CMV-seronegative. The genes are TRBV5-1 and TRBJ2-7; tentatively, D is TRBD1 (5 bases). CDR3 residues: CASSLVGDSYEQYF. CDR3 in DNA: TGCGCCAGCAGCTTGGTAGGGGATTCCTACGAGCAGTACTTC.